The clone carrying this T cell receptor (beta chain) was seen many times. This record belongs to a study of regulatory T cells in long-lasting Graves disease. Study-level information: Those Graves' patients who were newly diagnosed had been on antithyroid drugs under 3 months.

Germline V lookup: CDR1 DFQATT, CDR2 SNEGSKA (reference sequence). The V and J ends lost 6 bases and 1 base, in that order; junction bases with no gene match: 15. CDR3 length: 16 amino acids. The sample's time point: newly diagnosed GD, antithyroid drugs for less than 3 months. The TCR library was prepared using RNA isolated from PBMCs. Graves' disease was diagnosed by American Thyroid Association guidelines. For TCR beta, libraries came from iRepertoire HTBI primers and Arm-PCR of CDR3 regions. TCRdb re-called the multiplex PCR reads with MiXCR, one entry per CDR3 protein. The sample shows about 440,000 distinct CDR3 sequences, 14% to 15% of them seen only once. These data were likewise used in another study, on T cells in Graves' hyperthyroidism and ophthalmopathy. Per that study: Blood held most thyroid clonotypes expanded above 0.001 frequency.

This rearrangement joins TRBV20-1 to TRBJ2-7; TRBD2 agrees at 7 bases. The sample consisted of peripheral blood mononuclear cells (PBMCs), taken at new diagnosis, from a patient treated with antithyroid drugs. The receptor comes from a woman between 25 and 40 years old with Graves disease. The CDR3 reads CSATNPLPAGSYEQYF. CDR3 DNA: TGCAGTGCCACCAATCCCCTTCCAGCGGGATCCTACGAGCAGTACTTC.